This TCR beta chain was captured by sequencing in a study of T cells after yellow fever vaccination. Findings and limits, study-wide: Post-booster repertoires again held most primary-vaccination clones (roughly 95% CD4, over 80% CD8).

TCRdb re-derived calls from the 5' RACE reads in MiXCR, one entry per CDR3 protein. The table lists approximately 300,000 distinct CDR3 sequences, roughly 10% of them singletons. A remark on this clonotype: What it recognizes is unknown.

Germline CDR1 is MNHNY and CDR2 is SVGAGI (reference sequence). Trimming removed 5 bases from V and 0 bases from J, with 14 bases in between. This CDR3 region has 16 residues. This sequence originates from a young man who received the YFV17D yellow fever vaccine. The sequencing used CD4+ T cells sorted from PBMCs, collected 45 days after the yellow fever booster vaccination. The chain employs TRBV6-6 and TRBJ2-4; D gene uncertain. The CDR3 here is CASSPSGSLAKNIQYF. The CDR3 region has the DNA TGTGCCAGCAGTCCCTCAGGATCCCTAGCCAAAAACATTCAGTACTTC.